This T cell receptor beta chain derives from a study of T-cell memory formation after mild COVID-19. Study summary: Across donors, TCR clusters were largely donor specific.

Each CDR3 protein gets one entry after TCRdb re-called the 5' RACE reads with MiXCR. Found here are 350,000 to 500,000 distinct CDR3 sequences, around 20% of them singletons; the top ten hold around 8.4%. This clonotype was counted a few times. The antigen remains unidentified. After removal of 1 base from V and 0 bases from J, the junction contained 8 bases not matched to a gene. CDR1 and CDR2 from the germline V gene are LGHDT and YNNKEL (reference sequence). The length of the CDR3 is 17 residues. Study-level points and caveats: A second wave of clones peaked on day 37, and their SARS-CoV-2 specificity went unconfirmed.

The V gene is TRBV3-1, the J gene TRBJ2-7; 8 bases are a match to TRBD2. This TCR came from an adult woman who had mild COVID-19 (a few samples of this study predate the infection). Cell type and time point are not known. The sequenced sample consisted of PBMCs or a T cell subset sorted from them (not recorded which). CDR3 sequence: CASSQALAGGNSYEQYF. The CDR3 bases are TGTGCCAGCAGCCAAGCCCTGGCGGGGGGCAACTCCTACGAGCAGTACTTC.